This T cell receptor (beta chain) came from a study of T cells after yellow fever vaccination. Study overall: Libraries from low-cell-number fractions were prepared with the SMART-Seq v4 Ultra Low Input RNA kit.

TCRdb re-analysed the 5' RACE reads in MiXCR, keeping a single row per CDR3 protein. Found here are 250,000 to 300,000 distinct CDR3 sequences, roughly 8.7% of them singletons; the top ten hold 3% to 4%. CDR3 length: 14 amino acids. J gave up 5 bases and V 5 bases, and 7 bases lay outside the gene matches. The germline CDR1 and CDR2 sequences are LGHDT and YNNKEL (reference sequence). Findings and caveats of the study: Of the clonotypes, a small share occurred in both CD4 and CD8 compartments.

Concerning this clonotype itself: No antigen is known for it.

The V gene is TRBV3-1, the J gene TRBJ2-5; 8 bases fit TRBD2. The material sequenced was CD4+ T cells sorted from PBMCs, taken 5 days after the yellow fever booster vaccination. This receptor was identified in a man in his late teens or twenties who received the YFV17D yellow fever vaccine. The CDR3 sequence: CASSYSTSVETQYF. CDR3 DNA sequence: TGTGCCAGCAGCTACTCGACTAGCGTCGAGACCCAGTACTTC.